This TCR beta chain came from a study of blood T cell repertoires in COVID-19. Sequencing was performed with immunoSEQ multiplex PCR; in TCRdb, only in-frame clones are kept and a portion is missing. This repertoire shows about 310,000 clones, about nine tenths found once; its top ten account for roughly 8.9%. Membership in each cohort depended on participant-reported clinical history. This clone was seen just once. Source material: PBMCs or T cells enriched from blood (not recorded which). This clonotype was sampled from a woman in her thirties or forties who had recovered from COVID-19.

CDR3: CASSERPGGRSPLHF. The DNA for the CDR3 is TGTGCCAGCAGTGAAAGGCCAGGGGGCCGATCACCCCTCCACTTT. The chain is built from TRBV2 and TRBJ1-6, with 8 bases fitting TRBD1. This CDR3 is built from 15 residues. The trim removed 2 bases at V and 10 bases at J, leaving 7 bases unmatched. Germline assignment: CDR1 SNHLY and CDR2 FYNNEI.